Given below is one T cell receptor (beta chain) in context. V lost 1 base and J lost 5, with 8 bases in between. Germline V gives CDR1 SGHDN, CDR2 FVKESK. CDR3 length equals 13 residues. Generated by immunoSEQ multiplex PCR, the TCRdb table keeps only in-frame clones and is missing some. There are fewer than 40,000 clones in the sample; more than 70% occur only once, and approximately 4.7% lies in the top ten. This sample was taken from a study of T cells in tuberculosis. Specified time point: new active TB diagnosis, blood taken before or within 7 days of starting treatment. This sequence was found in an adult with tuberculosis. V usage is TRBV14 and J usage is TRBJ2-5, with D unresolved. The sample was PBMCs, taken at tuberculosis diagnosis. CDR3 in amino acids: CASSQGSAETQYF. The CDR3 DNA is TGTGCCAGCAGCCAAGGGTCAGCGGAGACCCAGTACTTC.